This T cell receptor (beta chain) was found in a study of metastatic and nonmetastatic thyroid tumors. On the study more broadly: Repertoires were compared across blood and tumor or nodule tissue from malignant and benign thyroid patients.

Study findings and constraints: Malignant thyroid tumors reportedly exceeded benign nodules significantly in TCR beta diversity, with the difference appearing in blood and tumor.

Concerning this clone itself: The antigen is undetermined.

The CDR3 totals 15 residues. CDR1 is SGHNT and CDR2 is YENEEA in the germline V gene. Under the authors' procedure: For papillary thyroid cancer, a distant-metastasis classifier was constructed from CDR3 differences observed across clinicopathological groups. TCRdb re-analyzed the PCR reads through MiXCR. These V and J calls are TCRdb output, not the study's own analysis. Counted here are under 20,000 clones, roughly 25% occurring once; the ten biggest clones make up 2.5% to 3.5%. All patients were treatment-naive before thyroid surgery. The TCR originated in a male donor with papillary thyroid cancer or a benign thyroid nodule (not recorded which). Some clones in this sample may be carry-over from other donors' samples. The J gene is TRBJ2-5, the V gene TRBV11-3; TRBD2 matches at 11 bases. The J call may not be correct, given that the DNA end is closer to TRBJ2-1. Sequenced sample: blood. In DNA form, the CDR3 reads TGTGCCAGCAGCTTGGGACTAGCGGAAAACAATGAGCAGTTCTTC. It codes for CASSLGLAENNEQFF.